This T cell receptor beta chain was captured by sequencing in a study of beta chain features in type 1 diabetes. Study-wide results and limits: Type 1 diabetes patients showed a moderate but significant shortening of TCRB CDR3s in all four CD4+ subsets.

This clone was seen a few times. Its antigen is as yet unknown. The whole isolated RNA underwent reverse transcription, so sequencing captured expressed TCRB transcripts. Generated by immunoSEQ multiplex PCR, the TCRdb table keeps only in-frame clones and is missing some. This table has 240,000 or so clones, about 20% appearing once. V shed 0 bases, J shed 2 bases, and the junction held 6 bases outside the gene matches. Germline V lookup: CDR1 MNHEY, CDR2 SVGAGI. The CDR3 has 16 residues. The chain links TRBV6-5 to TRBJ1-2; 7 bases are shared with TRBD1. The clonotype originates from a woman in her forties with type 1 diabetes. Sequenced material: naive CD4+ T cells from blood. The CDR3 sequence is CASSYSTGAGNYGYTF. The DNA of the CDR3 is TGTGCCAGCAGTTACTCAACAGGGGCTGGCAACTATGGCTACACCTTC.